This T cell receptor (beta chain) stems from a study of graft-versus-host responses after intestinal transplantation (dated by TCRdb to the early 2020s). Some background on the complete study: The transplants that recipients got were multivisceral, liver-intestinal, or isolated intestinal. Donor T cell macrochimerism was defined as a peak of at least 4% donor T cells among recipient peripheral blood mononuclear cells. Graft-versus-host and host-versus-graft alloreactive T cell clones were tracked in the graft, circulation and bone marrow after intestinal transplantation using bulk TCR-beta CDR3 sequencing. Every recipient was given anti-thymocyte globulin induction, followed by about three years of maintenance tacrolimus and steroids. Samples from a few later patients were sequenced in-house on an Illumina MiSeq with MiXCR processing rather than by the commercial service. To identify alloreactive clones, pre-transplant mixed lymphocyte reaction products were sequenced and compared with unstimulated pre-transplant donor and recipient T cells. A cohort of fewer than 25 intestinal transplant recipients, including one retransplant, was enrolled, and a few patients lacking pretransplant specimens were excluded.

Sequences SEHNR (CDR1) and FQNEAQ (CDR2) are obtained from the germline V gene (reference sequence). The V end gives up 5 bases and the J end 1 base, leaving 3 bases in the junction not matched to a gene. Counted from cysteine to phenylalanine, this CDR3 has 14 amino acids. The only DNA kept is the CDR3, 42 bases in frame from the first base. The time point label corresponds to: cells obtained before transplantation from donor or recipient. In mixed lymphocyte reactions, some 200,000 CFSE-labeled pre-transplant responders were plated with some 200,000 irradiated violet-dye-labeled stimulators and cultured for around 6 days. After the mixed lymphocyte reaction, proliferating CD3+CD4+CFSE-low and CD3+CD8+CFSE-low responder cells were FACS-sorted on a BD Influx sorter. The method behind the library was the immunoSEQ multiplex PCR assay. For most patients, genomic DNA was isolated with the Qiagen DNeasy Blood and Tissue Kit and shipped frozen to Adaptive Biotechnologies for TCR sequencing. High-throughput TCR-beta CDR3 sequencing of genomic DNA from most patients was performed by Adaptive Biotechnologies. Turning to the authors' computational methods: Adaptive's ImmunoSEQ software supplied the TCR sequencing data for around 19 patients, while MiXCR and VDJtools were used to process a few other patients. To correct CD4 versus CD8 sorting errors, any sequence found in both subsets at a frequency ratio below 5:1 was removed. CDR3 nucleotide sequences shared between donor and recipient were removed because the origin of such sequences could not be assigned. To be classed as alloreactive, a clone needed at least 2-fold expansion over unstimulated cells and a minimum CFSE-low frequency of 0.002% (template counts) or 0.001% (read counts). Mappable clones were those detected in sequenced pre-transplant spleen, lymph node, or MLR CFSE-low populations of the donor or recipient. The cumulative frequency of alloreactive clones was calculated as a percentage of all sequences, weighted by copy number. This is the immuneACCESS table as TCRdb keeps it, with only in-frame sequences that have V and J called. A part of the clones is gone; compared with another copy, unresolved V genes explain less than half, and the rest is unexplained. Clonal size and the V and J genes are those of that table, whereas D and trimming came from the DNA. Counted in this sample were more than 900 clones; around 50% of them appeared once. The ten biggest clones cover less than 15% of the sample.

Worth noting for this clone: Base quality data are lacking; no much larger clone is found one base away.

Paper-wide results and their limitations: Early after transplant, declines in HvG clones were associated with peak levels of circulating GvH clones. GvH clones turned up in recipient bone marrow, with some appearing earlier in ileal mucosa or blood, a pattern consistent with an intestinal mucosal origin. Patients with donor T cell macrochimerism had high GvH to HvG T cell clonal ratios in their allografts. The conclusions were limited by the relatively low number and heterogeneity of the intestinal transplant patients.

The chain joins TRBV7-9 to TRBJ2-3, and 7 bases in between align with TRBD1. The sequencing used alloreactive CD8+ T cells from a mixed lymphocyte reaction culture, collected before transplantation. What the cell subset or site label conveys for this sample: CFSE-low proliferating T cells sorted from roughly six-day pre-transplant mixed lymphocyte reaction (GvH or HvG direction). The source of this sequence is a human patient who was an organ donor for intestinal transplantation. The DNA sequence reads TGTGCCAGCAGCCTCGGGACAGGCACAGATACGCAGTATTTT. It is translated as CASSLGTGTDTQYF.